In its sample, the clone carrying this TCR beta chain was seen a few times. The antigen remains unidentified. These data come from a study of early T cells in non-severe SARS-CoV-2 infection. Study observations and caveats: Using VDJdb, the matching emphasized anti-spike CD8 responses while missing private and CD4 specificities.

cDNA molecules, individually, were tagged with unique molecular identifiers. MiXCR, applied by TCRdb to the 5' RACE reads, yields one record per CDR3 protein. The data hold about 34,000 distinct CDR3 sequences, with around 6% observed a single time. The specimen sequenced was whole blood. The sequence derives from an adult who was a healthcare worker with PCR-confirmed SARS-CoV-2 infection or an uninfected control (not recorded which).

CDR3 in amino acids: CASSPGTSDGNVLTF. CDR3 sequence (DNA): TGCGCCAGCAGCCCAGGGACGTCTGACGGCAACGTCCTGACTTTC. The chain recombines TRBV5-1 with TRBJ2-6; D possibly uses TRBD1 or TRBD2 (5 bases each). CDR3 size: 15 residues. CDR1 and CDR2 (germline): SGHRS, YFSETQ. The V and J ends lost 4 bases and 9 bases respectively, with 17 bases between them.